These 15 T cell receptor beta chains were all obtained from the same sample, sequenced in a study of CD8+ T cells in alopecia areata listed by TCRdb under 2018. Library preparation employed the immunoSEQ multiplex PCR assay. For TCR sequencing, RNA was extracted from every sample and reverse transcribed into cDNA to serve as template. What TCRdb holds here is the immuneACCESS table cut down to in-frame rearrangements. Part of the clones is not present; checked against another copy, under half of the missing clones reflect an unresolved V gene, and the others are unexplained. This sample lists around 160,000 clones; roughly 48% were detected once. 6% to 7% of the sample is taken by the ten largest. The sample taken for sequencing was CD4+ T cells sorted from blood. These receptors were obtained from a human donor with alopecia areata.

The CDR3 DNA sequence: TGTGCCAGCAGGCCGACAGGAATATATGGCTACACCTTC. As protein: CASRPTGIYGYTF. V usage is TRBV28 and J usage is TRBJ1-2; a possible D gene is TRBD1 (6 bases). CDR1 and CDR2 (germline): MDHEN, SYDVKM. This CDR3 region has 13 residues. V lost 6 bases and J 5 bases, leaving 13 bases between the germline ends.

In nucleotides, the CDR3 is TGTGCCAGAAGAACAGGGCCCTACTACGAGCAGTACTTC. Its translation is CARRTGPYYEQYF. The gene calls are TRBV6-5 and TRBJ2-7; a possible D gene is TRBD1 (6 bases). V was pared by 9 bases and J by 3 bases, with 15 bases between. Germline values: CDR1 MNHEY, CDR2 SVGAGI. The CDR3 covers 13 residues.

The chain employs TRBV28 and TRBJ2-2, with D possibly TRBD1 on 6 matching bases. Per germline, CDR1 MDHEN and CDR2 SYDVKM. The CDR3 spans 11 residues. The germline V and J ends were trimmed by 7 bases and 15 bases, with 15 bases remaining between them. CDR3 amino acids: CASTSGQLLFF. CDR3 sequence (DNA): TGTGCCAGCACTTCTGGACAGTTGTTGTTTTTT.

The J gene is TRBJ1-1, the V gene TRBV18, with a weak D call TRBD1 (5 bases). Trimming removed 4 bases at V and 0 bases at J, with 12 bases between. The CDR3 consists of 15 residues. Germline V gene lookup returns CDR1 KGHSH and CDR2 LQKENI. This CDR3 is CASSLLGDLNTEAFF. CDR3 in DNA: TGTGCCAGCTCACTTCTGGGGGACCTGAACACTGAAGCTTTCTTT.

The chain uses TRBV7-9 and TRBJ2-2; TRBD1 is a possible D gene (6 bases). Trimming left V 3 bases short and J 8 bases short, with 13 bases between. CDR3 length: 14 residues. Germline V gene lookup returns CDR1 SEHNR and CDR2 FQNEAQ (reference sequence). The chain's CDR3 is CASSLLDSSGELFF. The CDR3 region has the DNA TGTGCCAGCAGCTTGTTGGACAGTTCTGGGGAGCTGTTTTTT.

This chain links TRBV27 with TRBJ2-3, with 8 bases fitting TRBD2. The CDR3 sequence is 14 residues long. Germline V gives CDR1 MNHEY, CDR2 SMNVEV (reference sequence). Trimming cost V 6 bases and J 6 bases; bases outside gene matches: 8. The CDR3 DNA follows: TGTGCCAGCAGGGCGAGCGGGAGTCGGGATACGCAGTATTTT. Translated: CASRASGSRDTQYF.

The chain combines TRBV5-1 with TRBJ1-3; D gene ambiguous. The CDR3 loop spans 15 amino acids. Trimming left V 0 bases short and J 0 bases short, with 7 bases between. CDR1 is SGHRS, CDR2 YFSETQ, per germline. The CDR3 loop reads CASSLGRLSGNTIYF. CDR3 in DNA: TGCGCCAGCAGCTTGGGCCGCCTCTCTGGAAACACCATATATTTT.

J is TRBJ2-3 and V is TRBV5-1; 8 nucleotides align to TRBD2. This CDR3 has 12 amino acids. Germline CDR1 SGHRS, CDR2 YFSETQ. Trimming took 3 bases from V and 9 from J; bases not matched to a gene: 3. The CDR3 DNA reads TGCGCCAGCAGCTCCCAGCGGGAGACGCAGTATTTT. Amino acid sequence: CASSSQRETQYF.

The genes are TRBV28 and TRBJ2-4, with 10 bases matching TRBD1. In germline, CDR1 is MDHEN, CDR2 SYDVKM. The CDR3 covers 12 residues. The V segment lost 10 bases and the J segment 5 bases; nucleotides outside the gene matches: 2. In DNA form, the CDR3 reads TGTGCCACCGGGACAGGGGAAAACATTCAGTACTTC. Translation: CATGTGENIQYF.

J is TRBJ2-1 and V is TRBV12-5; D call uncertain. Trimming left V 0 bases short and J 14 bases short, with 14 bases between. CDR1 LGHNT and CDR2 FRNRAP come from the germline V gene. The CDR3 consists of 13 residues. CDR3 sequence (DNA): TGTGCTAGTGGTTTGGTACTCCCTAAGGTAGAGTTCTTC. Residues: CASGLVLPKVEFF.

The chain recombines TRBV4-1 with TRBJ2-7, with 7 bases identical to TRBD1. The V and J ends lost 2 bases and 3 bases, in that order; junction bases with no gene match: 1. Germline CDR1 and CDR2: MGHRA and YSYEKL. The CDR3 covers 13 residues. This CDR3 reads CASSQRDSYEQYF. CDR3 DNA sequence: TGCGCCAGCAGCCAACGGGACAGCTACGAGCAGTACTTC.

The chain combines TRBV5-1 with TRBJ1-5; no clear D. The germline V gene has CDR1 SGHRS and CDR2 YFSETQ. The CDR3 contains 13 residues. V was clipped by 4 bases and J by 5 bases, with 10 bases between them. The CDR3 DNA reads TGCGCCAGCAGCCCGACCTGGGATCAGCCCCAGCATTTT. Its protein is CASSPTWDQPQHF.

The chain employs TRBV29-1 and TRBJ2-3; 12 bases align to TRBD2. Germline loops: CDR1 SQVTM, CDR2 ANQGSEA. V gave up 6 bases and J gave up 0 bases; unmatched junction bases: 7. This CDR3 is built from 16 residues. This CDR3 is CSVGIGTSGSTDTQYF. The CDR3 DNA reads TGCAGCGTCGGGATCGGGACTAGCGGGAGCACAGATACGCAGTATTTT.

This clone has a handful of counts. The chain recombines TRBV18 with TRBJ2-3; D uncertain. Germline assignment: CDR1 KGHSH and CDR2 LQKENI. The V end was cut by 2 bases, the J end by 2 bases, with 5 bases between. CDR3 size: 13 residues. The CDR3 DNA sequence: TGTGCCAGCTCACCAGCTCACACAGATACGCAGTATTTT. Its translation is CASSPAHTDTQYF.

The chain employs TRBV29-1 and TRBJ1-2; D might be TRBD1 (5 bases). Germline V gives CDR1 SQVTM, CDR2 ANQGSEA. The germline V and J ends were trimmed by 6 bases and 8 bases, with 19 bases remaining between them. The CDR3 covers 13 residues. CDR3 region: CSVHGRGVGGYTF. CDR3 DNA: TGCAGCGTGCACGGGCGGGGGGTCGGAGGCTACACCTTC.